This T cell receptor (beta chain) came from a study of T cell repertoires in cytomegalovirus infection. Background on the study: Indicated by public TCR beta signatures were CMV infection and matching HLA type. Study results and limitations: CMV carriers having the relevant HLA were flagged by cumulative public TCR beta family frequency.

Concerning this clonotype itself: Its target is unknown.

A single record per CDR3 protein comes from TCRdb applying MiXCR to the reads. The sample includes 150,000 to 200,000 distinct CDR3 sequences, approximately 17% of them seen just once. CDR3 length: 17 residues. CDR1 is SGHAT, CDR2 FQNNGV, per germline. With V trimmed by 6 bases and J by 2 bases, 15 bases remained unmatched. This receptor was taken from a human donor in good health (CMV status not recorded). Some clones in this sample may be carry-over from other donors' samples. Source material: CD8+ T cells from PBMCs. V is TRBV11-2 and J is TRBJ2-5, with TRBD1 matching over 7 bases. For the CDR3, the DNA is TGTGCCAGCAGGCTTTTAGGACGGCGGACAGGTCAAGAGACCCAGTACTTC. Amino acids: CASRLLGRRTGQETQYF.